These 23 T cell receptor beta chains were sequenced from one sample in a study of neurological immune-mediated disorders. One entry per CDR3 protein results from TCRdb running MiXCR on the 5' RACE reads. The sample contains tens of thousands of distinct CDR3 sequences, roughly 13% of which appear only once. Sample: PBMCs. The source is a woman aged 60-75 years with HTLV-1-associated myelopathy (HAM/TSP).

There are many counts of this clonotype. The chain couples TRBV15 to TRBJ2-7; D unresolved. Germline V gene data show CDR1 as LNHNV and CDR2 as YYDKDF (reference sequence). The CDR3 runs to 13 residues. Trimming shortened V by 1 base and J by 3 bases, and 7 bases separated the two germline ends. As DNA, the CDR3 is TGTGCCACCAGCAGAGCACCGGGCTACGAGCAGTACTTC. As protein: CATSRAPGYEQYF. Full variable domain (outside the CDR3, taken from reference TRBV15 and TRBJ2-7): DAMVIQNPRYQVTQFGKPVTLSCSQTLNHNVMYWYQQKSSQAPKLLFHYYDKDFNNEADTPDNFQSRRPNTSFCFLDIRSPGLGDTAMYLCATSRAPGYEQYFGPGTRLTVT.

This clonotype was counted between two and nine times. J is TRBJ2-1 and V is TRBV5-1, with D possibly TRBD2 on 7 matching bases. This CDR3 spans 16 amino acids. Germline loops: CDR1 SGHRS, CDR2 YFSETQ. Trimming shortened V by 2 bases and J by 4 bases, and 16 bases separated the two germline ends. The chain's CDR3 is CASSFGGGRIYNEQFF. Written as DNA, the CDR3 is TGCGCCAGCAGCTTTGGGGGCGGGAGAATTTACAATGAGCAGTTCTTC.

This clonotype was observed at least ten times. The chain joins TRBV5-6 to TRBJ2-6, with TRBD1 as a possible D gene (6 bases). The CDR3 length is 18 residues. V was trimmed by 2 bases and J by 2 bases, leaving 17 bases between them. Per the germline V gene, CDR1 is SGHDT and CDR2 is YYEEEE. The CDR3 is CASSFGTTPGAGANVLTF. The CDR3 DNA follows: TGTGCCAGCAGCTTCGGGACAACCCCCGGAGCTGGGGCCAACGTCCTGACTTTC.

Regarding this clonotype: Given a much more abundant clone one base away, this may be a read error. The gene calls are TRBV10-3 and TRBJ1-1; D is possibly TRBD1 (6 bases). V lost 6 bases and J 4 bases, leaving 9 bases between the germline ends. This CDR3 comprises 12 residues. Germline CDR1 is ENHRY and CDR2 is SYGVKD. CDR3 in amino acids: CAIRRGGTEAFF. For the CDR3, the DNA is TGTGCCATCAGAAGGGGGGGCACTGAAGCTTTCTTT.

This clonotype has a count of ten or more. The chain combines TRBV14 with TRBJ2-1; the D gene is possibly TRBD2 (6 bases). This CDR3 region has 13 residues. Between the trimmed V and J ends, which lost 6 bases and 8 bases, there was a span of 14 bases. Germline values: CDR1 SGHDN, CDR2 FVKESK. The CDR3 nucleotides read TGTGCCAGCAGACTGGGCGGAGGGGATGAGCAGTTCTTC. This gives the protein CASRLGGGDEQFF.

Ten or more counts support this clonotype. V gene TRBV28 combines with J gene TRBJ2-5, with 7 bases aligning to TRBD2. Germline CDR1 MDHEN, CDR2 SYDVKM. This CDR3 contains 14 residues. V gave up 6 bases and J gave up 4 bases; unmatched junction bases: 8. CDR3 coding DNA: TGTGCCAGCAGCCGGTACAGCGGGATAGAGACCCAGTACTTC. Translated: CASSRYSGIETQYF.

This chain uses TRBV5-1 with TRBJ2-7; D is possibly TRBD1 (6 bases). The CDR3 has 15 amino acids. Germline assignment: CDR1 SGHRS and CDR2 YFSETQ. Trimming stripped 4 bases from V and 4 bases from J, with 18 bases between. The CDR3 DNA reads TGCGCCAGCAGCAGTGACAGGATCACCTCATACGAGCAGTACTTC. It codes for CASSSDRITSYEQYF. Combining the CDR3 with reference TRBV5-1 and TRBJ2-7 gives the whole variable domain KAGVTQTPRYLIKTRGQQVTLSCSPISGHRSVSWYQQTPGQGLQFLFEYFSETQRNKGNFPGRFSGRQFSNSRSEMNVSTLELGDSALYLCASSSDRITSYEQYFGPGTRLTVT.

This clonotype was seen at least ten times. This chain uses TRBV20-1 with TRBJ1-2; 7 nucleotides line up with TRBD1. V shed 0 bases and J 6 bases; nucleotides not matched to a gene: 10. Germline V gives CDR1 DFQATT, CDR2 SNEGSKA (reference sequence). CDR3 length equals 15 residues. The CDR3 coding sequence is TGCAGTGCTAGAGATCCGAACAGGGGTGAGGATGGCTACACCTTC. It translates to CSARDPNRGEDGYTF.

In this sample, this clonotype turned up many times. CDR3 loop: CASSPTSLTETQYF. The CDR3 DNA reads TGTGCCAGCAGCCCGACTAGTCTGACAGAGACCCAGTACTTC. V is TRBV11-2 and J is TRBJ2-5; possibly TRBD2 for D (6 bases). Deletions cut 5 bases from V and 4 bases from J, with 14 bases between. The CDR3 is 14 amino acids. The germline V gene has CDR1 SGHAT and CDR2 FQNNGV.

At least ten counts were recorded for this clonotype. V is TRBV7-2 and J is TRBJ2-7; no clear D. V lost 5 bases and J 2 bases, leaving 7 bases between the germline ends. There are 12 residues in the CDR3. Germline values: CDR1 SGHTA, CDR2 FQGNSA. CDR3 nucleotide sequence: TGTGCCAGCAGCGCCCCCCCCTACGAGCAGTACTTC. Translated: CASSAPPYEQYF.

In its sample, this clonotype was seen many times. V is TRBV20-1 and J is TRBJ1-5; D not resolved. Germline values: CDR1 DFQATT, CDR2 SNEGSKA (reference sequence). The V and J ends lost 0 bases and 3 bases respectively, with 12 bases between them. The CDR3 contains 15 residues. CDR3 sequence (DNA): TGCAGTGCTAGAGATCTCCAGGCTGACAATCAGCCCCAGCATTTT. It yields the protein CSARDLQADNQPQHF.

This clonotype was seen repeatedly, ten times or more. The chain couples TRBV12-3 or TRBV12-4 to TRBJ1-2; possible D gene TRBD1, 5 bases. CDR3 length equals 13 residues. Trimming took off 8 bases at V and 3 bases at J, with 13 bases between the two ends. This chain's CDR3 is CASSRGSDYGYTF. The CDR3 region has the DNA TGTGCCAGCTCCCGGGGGTCAGACTATGGCTACACCTTC.

This clonotype has ten or more counts. The CDR3: CSAPEPGTGGEKLFF. CDR3 nucleotides: TGCAGTGCTCCTGAACCCGGGACAGGGGGGGAAAAACTGTTTTTT. This chain links TRBV20-1 with TRBJ1-4, with TRBD1 matching 11 bases. This CDR3 spans 15 amino acids. In germline, CDR1 is DFQATT, CDR2 SNEGSKA (reference sequence). The junction had 10 bases not matched to a gene; V was cut back by 5 bases and J by 8 bases.

This clonotype appeared many times. The V gene is TRBV7-8, the J gene TRBJ2-7, with D unclear. Trimming shortened V by 5 bases and J by 2 bases, and 4 bases separated the two germline ends. Germline V gives CDR1 SGHVS, CDR2 FQNEAQ. The CDR3 loop spans 11 amino acids. The CDR3 DNA is TGTGCCAGCAGCAGGACCTACGAGCAGTACTTC. Protein: CASSRTYEQYF.

Ten or more counts support this clonotype. The chain recombines TRBV7-8 with TRBJ1-5; 9 bases are shared with TRBD1. The germline CDR1 and CDR2 sequences are SGHVS and FQNEAQ. CDR3 length equals 16 residues. J was trimmed by 0 bases and V by 5 bases; bases with no gene match: 5. The CDR3 DNA is TGTGCCAGCAGCGGGACAGGGACTAATAGCAATCAGCCCCAGCATTTT. Its translation is CASSGTGTNSNQPQHF.

There are many counts of this clonotype. V and J are TRBV12-3 or TRBV12-4 and TRBJ2-7, with TRBD2 as a possible D gene (6 bases). The length of the CDR3 is 15 residues. With 0 bases removed from V and 3 bases from J, the gap between germline ends came to 12 bases. The CDR3 spells CASSLALGSGYEQYF. The CDR3 DNA sequence: TGTGCCAGCAGTTTAGCGCTCGGGAGTGGCTACGAGCAGTACTTC.

This clonotype came up many times. The gene calls are TRBV28 and TRBJ1-4; D unclear. The CDR3 spans 15 residues. The germline CDR1 and CDR2 sequences are MDHEN and SYDVKM. Trimming removed 3 bases from V and 10 bases from J, with 18 bases in between. CDR3 residues: CASSFGRVGSGKLFF. The CDR3 bases are TGTGCCAGCAGTTTTGGGAGGGTAGGATCAGGAAAACTGTTTTTT.

This clonotype was counted between two and nine times. One junction end does not reproduce the germline sequence, and a read error may be involved. This rearrangement joins TRBV2 to TRBJ2-1; TRBD2 matches 13 bases. Germline CDR1 reads SNHLY; CDR2 reads FYNNEI. The CDR3 spans 16 residues. This CDR3 is CASSKGTSGTNNEQFF. CDR3 in DNA: TGTGCCAGCAGCAAAGGGACTAGCGGGACCAACAATGAGCAGTTCTTT.

This clonotype was observed many times. Germline is not matched at one junction end, which may reflect a read error. The rearrangement links TRBV29-1 to TRBJ2-1, with TRBD2 matching 9 bases. Germline assignment: CDR1 SQVTM and CDR2 ANQGSEA. The CDR3 spans 15 residues. In DNA, the CDR3 is TGCAGCGTTAAAGATGGGGGCGGGAGGGCCCATGAGCAGTTCTTC. Residues: CSVKDGGGRAHEQFF.

This clonotype counts as medium-sized. V is TRBV5-1 and J is TRBJ2-3; maybe TRBD2 (5 bases). Trimming cost V 4 bases and J 3 bases, with 6 bases left between them. The CDR3 contains 12 residues. CDR1 is SGHRS, CDR2 YFSETQ, per germline. The CDR3, as DNA: TGCGCCAGCAGCCGCGGGACAGATACGCAGTATTTT. Encoded protein: CASSRGTDTQYF.

This clonotype was recorded at least ten times. V usage is TRBV29-1 and J usage is TRBJ2-7, with D tentatively TRBD1 (5 bases). CDR1 and CDR2 (germline): SQVTM, ANQGSEA. Trimming removed 7 bases from V and 4 bases from J, with 17 bases in between. This CDR3 comprises 13 residues. The CDR3 coding sequence is TGCAGCGGAAGGGCAGGGCCTTCTTACGAGCAGTACTTC. Its translation is CSGRAGPSYEQYF.

This clonotype was seen ten or more times. CDR3 sequence reads: CSAREMGLAASYEQYF. The CDR3 DNA reads TGCAGTGCTAGAGAGATGGGACTAGCGGCCTCCTACGAGCAGTACTTC. This chain uses TRBV20-1 with TRBJ2-7; TRBD2 matches 11 bases. V was pared by 0 bases and J by 0 bases, with 4 bases of the junction left unmatched. The CDR3 has 16 residues. The germline V gene encodes CDR1 DFQATT and CDR2 SNEGSKA (reference sequence).

Worth noting for this clonotype: A read error may be the cause here, since a much bigger clone is one base away. V gene TRBV11-2 combines with J gene TRBJ2-1, with D possibly TRBD1 on 6 matching bases. This CDR3 is 15 amino acids long. CDR1 SGHAT and CDR2 FQNNGV come from the germline V gene. The V and J ends lost 4 bases and 4 bases respectively, with 14 bases between them. The CDR3 sequence: CASSSRQDVYNEQFF. DNA of the CDR3: TGTGCCAGCAGCTCACGACAGGACGTATACAATGAGCAGTTCTTC.